This T cell receptor beta chain was captured by sequencing in a study of human T cells and chemical hapten exposure. Study details: Epicutaneous patch tests delivered 0.01% DPC to the upper back, with evaluation at 6 days.

There are a few counts of this clonotype. CDR1 and CDR2 (germline): MNHNY, SVGAGI (reference sequence). The CDR3 contains 13 residues. Trimming pared 7 bases from V and 9 bases from J, leaving 16 bases between. TCRdb re-called the RACE reads through MiXCR, storing one row per CDR3 protein. The sample holds about 87,000 distinct CDR3 sequences; 9.6% are singletons and the top ten take approximately 3.9%. Time point here: pre-sensitization, week 0. As to treatment: therapeutic diphenylcyclopropenone sensitization with weekly scalp DPC. Each donor was an alopecia patient between 18 and 70 years of age who qualified for DPC.

This sequence originates from a woman between 40 and 50 years old with alopecia areata. Some clones in this sample may be carry-over from other donors' samples. This sequence joins TRBV6-6 and TRBJ2-1; a possible D gene is TRBD2 (6 bases). Sequences were derived from whole blood, sampled in connection with sensitization to the hapten diphenylcyclopropenone (DPC). This CDR3 reads CASNLPGGIEQFF. CDR3 in DNA: TGTGCCAGCAACCTACCCGGGGGTATTGAGCAGTTCTTC.